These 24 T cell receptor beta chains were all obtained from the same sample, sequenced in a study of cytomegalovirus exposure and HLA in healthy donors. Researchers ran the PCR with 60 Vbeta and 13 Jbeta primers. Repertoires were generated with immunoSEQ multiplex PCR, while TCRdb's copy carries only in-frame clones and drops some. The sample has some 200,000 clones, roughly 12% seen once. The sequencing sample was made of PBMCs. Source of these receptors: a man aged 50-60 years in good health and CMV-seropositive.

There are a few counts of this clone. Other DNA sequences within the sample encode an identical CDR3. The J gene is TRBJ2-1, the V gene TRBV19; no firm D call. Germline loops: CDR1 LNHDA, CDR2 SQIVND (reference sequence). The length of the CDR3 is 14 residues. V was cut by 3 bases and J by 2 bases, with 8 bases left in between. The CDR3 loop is CASSITATYNEQFF. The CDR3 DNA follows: TGTGCCAGTAGTATCACAGCAACCTACAATGAGCAGTTCTTC. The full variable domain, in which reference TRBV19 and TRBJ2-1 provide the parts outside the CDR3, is DGGITQSPKYLFRKEGQNVTLSCEQNLNHDAMYWYRQDPGQGLRLIYYSQIVNDFQKGDIAEGYSVSREKKESFPLTVTSAQKNPTAFYLCASSITATYNEQFFGPGTRLTVL.

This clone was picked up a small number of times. The CDR3 DNA follows: TGTGCCAGCAGCTTAAAACTAACCGGGGAGCTGTTTTTT. Encoded protein: CASSLKLTGELFF. The V and J genes are TRBV7-2 and TRBJ2-2; D gene uncertain. Deletions cut 2 bases from V and 5 bases from J, with 6 bases between. This CDR3 is 13 amino acids long. Germline V lookup: CDR1 SGHTA, CDR2 FQGNSA.

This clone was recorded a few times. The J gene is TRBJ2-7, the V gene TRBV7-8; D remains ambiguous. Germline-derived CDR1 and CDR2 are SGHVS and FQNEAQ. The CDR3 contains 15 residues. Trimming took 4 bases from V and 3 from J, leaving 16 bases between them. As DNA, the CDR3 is TGTGCCAGCAGCTCTGCCAACACGCCGTACTACGAGCAGTACGTC. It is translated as CASSSANTPYYEQYV.

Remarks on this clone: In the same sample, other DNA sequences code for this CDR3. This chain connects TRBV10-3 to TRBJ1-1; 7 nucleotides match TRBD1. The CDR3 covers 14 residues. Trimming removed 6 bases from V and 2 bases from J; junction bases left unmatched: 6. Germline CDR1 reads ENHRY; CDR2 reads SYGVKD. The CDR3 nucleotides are TGTGCCATCAGCCGACAGGGCGTAAACACTGAAGCTTTCTTT. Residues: CAISRQGVNTEAFF.

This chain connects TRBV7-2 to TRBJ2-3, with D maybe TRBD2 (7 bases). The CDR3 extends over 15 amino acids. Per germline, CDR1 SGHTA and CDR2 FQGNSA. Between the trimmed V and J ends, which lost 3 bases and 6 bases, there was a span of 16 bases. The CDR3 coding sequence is TGTGCCAGCAGCTTGGGGGGGCCCCCCACGGATACGCAGTATTTT. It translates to CASSLGGPPTDTQYF.

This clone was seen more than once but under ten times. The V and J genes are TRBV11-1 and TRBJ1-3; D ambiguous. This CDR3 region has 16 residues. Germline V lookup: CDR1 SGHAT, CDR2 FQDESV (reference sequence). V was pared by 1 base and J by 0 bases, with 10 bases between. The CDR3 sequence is CASSLGRSSSGNTIYF. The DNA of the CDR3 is TGTGCCAGCAGCTTAGGAAGGAGCTCCTCTGGAAACACCATATATTTT. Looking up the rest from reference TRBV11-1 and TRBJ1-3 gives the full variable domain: EAEVAQSPRYKITEKSQAVAFWCDPISGHATLYWYRQILGQGPELLVQFQDESVVDDSQLPKDRFSAERLKGVDSTLKIQPAELGDSAMYLCASSLGRSSSGNTIYFGEGSWLTVV.

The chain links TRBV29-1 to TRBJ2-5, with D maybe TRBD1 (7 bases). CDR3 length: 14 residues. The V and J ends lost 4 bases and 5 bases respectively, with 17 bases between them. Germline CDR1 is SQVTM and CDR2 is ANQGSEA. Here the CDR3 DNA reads TGCAGCGTTGTCGGGACAGTGGGGGGTGAGACCCAGTACTTC. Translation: CSVVGTVGGETQYF. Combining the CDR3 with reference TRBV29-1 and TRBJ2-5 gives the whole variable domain SAVISQKPSRDICQRGTSLTIQCQVDSQVTMMFWYRQQPGQSLTLIATANQGSEATYESGFVIDKFPISRPNLTFSTLTVSNMSPEDSSIYLCSVVGTVGGETQYFGPGTRLLVL.

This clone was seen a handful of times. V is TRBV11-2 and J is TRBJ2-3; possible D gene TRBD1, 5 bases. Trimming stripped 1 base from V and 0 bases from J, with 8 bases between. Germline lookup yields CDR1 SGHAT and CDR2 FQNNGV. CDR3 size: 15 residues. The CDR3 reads CASSLGPGSTDTQYF. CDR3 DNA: TGTGCCAGCAGCTTAGGGCCAGGGAGCACAGATACGCAGTATTTT.

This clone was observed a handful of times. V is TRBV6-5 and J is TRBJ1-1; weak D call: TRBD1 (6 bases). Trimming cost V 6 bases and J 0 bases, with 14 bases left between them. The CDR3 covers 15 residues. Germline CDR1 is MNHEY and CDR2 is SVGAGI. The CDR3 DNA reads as TGTGCCAGCAGGGACCGGGGACAATTGAACACTGAAGCTTTCTTT. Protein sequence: CASRDRGQLNTEAFF.

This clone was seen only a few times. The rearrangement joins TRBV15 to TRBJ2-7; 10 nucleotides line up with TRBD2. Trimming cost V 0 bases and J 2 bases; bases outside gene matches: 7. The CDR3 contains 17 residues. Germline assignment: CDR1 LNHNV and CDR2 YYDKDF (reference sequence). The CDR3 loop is CATSRDRSSGGAYEQYV. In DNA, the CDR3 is TGTGCCACCAGCAGAGATCGGTCCAGCGGGGGGGCCTACGAGCAGTACGTC.

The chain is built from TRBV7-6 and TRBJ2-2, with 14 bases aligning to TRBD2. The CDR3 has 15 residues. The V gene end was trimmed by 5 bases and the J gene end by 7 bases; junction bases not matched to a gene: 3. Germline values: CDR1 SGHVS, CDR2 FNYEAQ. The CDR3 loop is CASSGLAGGGGELFF. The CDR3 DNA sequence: TGTGCCAGCAGCGGACTAGCGGGGGGCGGCGGGGAGCTGTTTTTT.

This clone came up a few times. CDR3 sequence reads: CSVEFPWGRRDRGRETQYF. In DNA, the CDR3 is TGCAGCGTTGAGTTCCCCTGGGGACGTCGGGACAGGGGAAGAGAGACCCAGTACTTC. The gene calls are TRBV29-1 and TRBJ2-5; 10 bases are shared with TRBD1. Germline loops: CDR1 SQVTM, CDR2 ANQGSEA. The CDR3 is 19 amino acids. V lost 3 bases to trimming and J lost 4 bases; unmatched junction nucleotides: 20.

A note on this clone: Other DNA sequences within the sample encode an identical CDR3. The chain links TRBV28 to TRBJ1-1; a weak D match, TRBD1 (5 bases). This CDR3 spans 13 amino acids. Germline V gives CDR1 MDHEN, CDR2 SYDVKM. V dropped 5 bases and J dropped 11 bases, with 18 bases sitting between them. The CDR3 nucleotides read TGTGCCAGCAGTATCTACAGGTCGACCGAGGCTTTCTTT. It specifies CASSIYRSTEAFF.

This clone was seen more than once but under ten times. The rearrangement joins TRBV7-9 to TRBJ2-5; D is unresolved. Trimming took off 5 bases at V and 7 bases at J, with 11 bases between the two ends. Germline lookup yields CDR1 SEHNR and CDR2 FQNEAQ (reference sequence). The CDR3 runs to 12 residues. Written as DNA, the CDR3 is TGTGCCAGCAGCCCGGCGGATGGGACCCAGTACTTC. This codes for CASSPADGTQYF.

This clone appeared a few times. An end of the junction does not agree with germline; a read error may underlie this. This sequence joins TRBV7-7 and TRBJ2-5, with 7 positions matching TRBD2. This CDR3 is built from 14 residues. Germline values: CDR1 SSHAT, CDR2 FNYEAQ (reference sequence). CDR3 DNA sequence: TGTGCTAGCAGCTTGGGAGGGATGGGAGAGACCCAGTACTTC. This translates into CASSLGGMGETQYF. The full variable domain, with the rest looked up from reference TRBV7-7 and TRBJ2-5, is GAGVSQSPRYKVTKRGQDVTLRCDPISSHATLYWYQQALGQGPEFLTYFNYEAQPDKSGLPSDRFSAERPEGSISTLTIQRTEQRDSAMYRCASSLGGMGETQYFGPGTRLLVL.

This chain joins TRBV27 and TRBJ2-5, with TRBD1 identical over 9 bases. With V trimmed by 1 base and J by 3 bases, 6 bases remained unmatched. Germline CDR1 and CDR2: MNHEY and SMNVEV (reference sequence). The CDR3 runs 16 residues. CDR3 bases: TGTGCCAGCAGTTTATTGGGGACAGGGAACGAAGAGACCCAGTACTTC. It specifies CASSLLGTGNEETQYF.

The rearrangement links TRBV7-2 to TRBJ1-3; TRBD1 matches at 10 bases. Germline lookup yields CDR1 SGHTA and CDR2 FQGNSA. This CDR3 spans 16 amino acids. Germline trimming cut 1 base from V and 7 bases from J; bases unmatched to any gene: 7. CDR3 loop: CASSLGGTGEGNTIYF. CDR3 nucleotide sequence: TGTGCCAGCAGCTTAGGGGGGACAGGGGAGGGGAACACCATATATTTT.

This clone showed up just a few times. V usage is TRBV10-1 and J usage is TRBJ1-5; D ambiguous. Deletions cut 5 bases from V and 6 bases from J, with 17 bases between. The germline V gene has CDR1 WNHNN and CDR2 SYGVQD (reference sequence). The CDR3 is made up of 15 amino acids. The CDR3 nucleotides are TGCGCCAGCAGTACCTCTCCAGGAGGTATTCAGCCCCAGCATTTT. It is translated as CASSTSPGGIQPQHF.

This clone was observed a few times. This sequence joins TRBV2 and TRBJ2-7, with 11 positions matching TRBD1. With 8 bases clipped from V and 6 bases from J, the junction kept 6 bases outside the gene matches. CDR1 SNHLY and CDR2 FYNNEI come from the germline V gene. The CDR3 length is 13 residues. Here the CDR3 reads CASGGQGGIEQYV. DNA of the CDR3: TGTGCCAGCGGGGGACAGGGGGGGATCGAGCAGTACGTC.

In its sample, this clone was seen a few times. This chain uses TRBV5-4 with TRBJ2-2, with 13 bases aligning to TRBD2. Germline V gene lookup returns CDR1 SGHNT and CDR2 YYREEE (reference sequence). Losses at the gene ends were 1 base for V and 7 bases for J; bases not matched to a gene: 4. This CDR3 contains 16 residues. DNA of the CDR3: TGTGCCAGCAGCTTGAAACTAGCGGGGGGGAGCGGGGAGCTGTTTTTT. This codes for CASSLKLAGGSGELFF.

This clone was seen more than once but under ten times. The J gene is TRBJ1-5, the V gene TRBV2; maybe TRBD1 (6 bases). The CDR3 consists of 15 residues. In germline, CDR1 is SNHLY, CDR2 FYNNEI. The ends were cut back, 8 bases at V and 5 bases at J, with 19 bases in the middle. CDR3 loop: CASCGTHGGDQPQHF. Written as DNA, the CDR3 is TGTGCCAGCTGTGGGACACACGGGGGAGATCAGCCCCAGCATTTT.

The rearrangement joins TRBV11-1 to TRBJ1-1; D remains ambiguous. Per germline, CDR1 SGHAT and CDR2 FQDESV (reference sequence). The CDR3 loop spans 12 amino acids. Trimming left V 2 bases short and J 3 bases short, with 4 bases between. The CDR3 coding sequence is TGTGCCAGCAGCTTACTTGACACTGAAGCTTTCTTT. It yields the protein CASSLLDTEAFF.

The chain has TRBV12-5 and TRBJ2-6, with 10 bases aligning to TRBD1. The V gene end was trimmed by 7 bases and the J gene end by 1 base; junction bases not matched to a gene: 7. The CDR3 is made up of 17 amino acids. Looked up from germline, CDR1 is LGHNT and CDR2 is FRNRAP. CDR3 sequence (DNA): TGTGCTAGTGCCCCGGGACAGGGGTCTTCTGGGGCCAACGTCCTGACTTTC. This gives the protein CASAPGQGSSGANVLTF.

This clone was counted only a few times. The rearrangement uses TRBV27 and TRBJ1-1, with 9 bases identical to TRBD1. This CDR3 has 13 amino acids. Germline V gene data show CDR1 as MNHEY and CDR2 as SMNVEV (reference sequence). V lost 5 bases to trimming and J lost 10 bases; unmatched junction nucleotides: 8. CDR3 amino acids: CASSGRTGVGAFF. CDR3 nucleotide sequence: TGTGCCAGCAGTGGAAGGACAGGGGTTGGAGCTTTCTTT.